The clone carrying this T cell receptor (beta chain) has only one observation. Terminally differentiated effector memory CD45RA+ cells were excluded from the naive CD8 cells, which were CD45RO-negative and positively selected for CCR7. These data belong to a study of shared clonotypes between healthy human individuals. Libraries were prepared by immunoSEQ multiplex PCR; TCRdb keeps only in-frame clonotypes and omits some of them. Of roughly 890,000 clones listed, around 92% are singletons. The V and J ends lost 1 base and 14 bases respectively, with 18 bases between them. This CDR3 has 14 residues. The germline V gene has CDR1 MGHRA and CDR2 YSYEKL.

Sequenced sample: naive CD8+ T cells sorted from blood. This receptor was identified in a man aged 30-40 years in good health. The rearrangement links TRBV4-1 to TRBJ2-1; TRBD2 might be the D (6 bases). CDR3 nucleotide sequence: TGCGCCAGCAGCCAAGGTCCCTTGACGGGAGTGGAGTTCTTC. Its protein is CASSQGPLTGVEFF.